This section outlines one T cell receptor beta chain sequence together with its context. The data stem from a study of blood T cell repertoires in COVID-19. Study context: Acute and convalescent COVID-19 specimens originated in the United States, Italy and Spain.

The CDR3 spans 16 residues. Germline V CDR1 and CDR2: LGHDT, YNNKEL (reference sequence). V shed 4 bases, J shed 1 base, and the junction held 3 bases outside the gene matches. Clones were sequenced by immunoSEQ multiplex PCR, and TCRdb holds only the in-frame ones, with some missing. The sample consists of about 320,000 clones, 65% to 90% of them appearing once. This chain uses TRBV3-1 (or the pseudogene TRBV3-2) with TRBJ1-4; 10 bases fit TRBD1. The sequenced sample was peripheral blood. The sequence came from a human donor in a cohort sampled during active COVID-19. The DNA of the CDR3 is TGTGCCAGCAGCCCGTGGACAGGGGGAACTAATGAAAAACTGTTTTTT. As protein: CASSPWTGGTNEKLFF.